Listed below are T cell receptor beta chains from one sample, sequenced in a study of CD8+ T cells in alopecia areata. The repertoire was sequenced with immunoSEQ multiplex PCR; TCRdb's copy has only in-frame clones and lacks some. This table holds about 150,000 clones, about 89% found once. Sequencing used CD8+ T cells sorted from blood, obtained at week 0. The receptor source for this set is a human donor with alopecia areata. The CDR3 runs from the conserved cysteine through the conserved F or W. Each record gives: CDR3 protein, V gene, CDR3 length, J gene.

cdr3_aa: CASTVTSESYNEQFF; v_call: TRBV5-8; cdr3_length: 15; j_call: TRBJ2-1
cdr3_aa: CASSPRDREGSEQYF; v_call: TRBV27; cdr3_length: 15; j_call: TRBJ2-7
cdr3_aa: CASILTSGAYEQYF; v_call: TRBV6-5; cdr3_length: 14; j_call: TRBJ2-7
cdr3_aa: CASSPETYEQYF; v_call: TRBV18; cdr3_length: 12; j_call: TRBJ2-7
cdr3_aa: CASSLADGAGNEQFF; v_call: TRBV5-1; cdr3_length: 15; j_call: TRBJ2-1
cdr3_aa: CASSHDLMLETQYF; v_call: TRBV7-9; cdr3_length: 14; j_call: TRBJ2-5
cdr3_aa: CSVFALNTEAFF; v_call: TRBV29-1; cdr3_length: 12; j_call: TRBJ1-1
cdr3_aa: CASSKMGSYNEQFF; v_call: TRBV7-9; cdr3_length: 14; j_call: TRBJ2-1
cdr3_aa: CASSSTTKGHYEQYF; v_call: TRBV2; cdr3_length: 15; j_call: TRBJ2-7
cdr3_aa: CASSPRRQGGEQYF; v_call: TRBV5-1; cdr3_length: 14; j_call: TRBJ2-7
cdr3_aa: CASSQDPTGTEYNEQFF; v_call: TRBV4-1; cdr3_length: 17; j_call: TRBJ2-1
cdr3_aa: CASSPGQGVDYGYTF; v_call: TRBV19; cdr3_length: 15; j_call: TRBJ1-2
cdr3_aa: CATQEGVGKYF; v_call: TRBV25-1; cdr3_length: 11; j_call: TRBJ2-7
cdr3_aa: CASSLGTSGSVDEQFF; v_call: TRBV7-6; cdr3_length: 16; j_call: TRBJ2-1
cdr3_aa: CASSLLPYGTDTQYF; v_call: TRBV5-1; cdr3_length: 15; j_call: TRBJ2-3
cdr3_aa: CASRHQVSEQFF; v_call: TRBV6-6; cdr3_length: 12; j_call: TRBJ2-1
cdr3_aa: CASSYPQRVSTDTQYF; v_call: TRBV7-9; cdr3_length: 16; j_call: TRBJ2-3
cdr3_aa: CASSHSGSPYNEQFF; v_call: TRBV7-9; cdr3_length: 15; j_call: TRBJ2-1
cdr3_aa: CASERLRTGELFF; v_call: TRBV25-1; cdr3_length: 13; j_call: TRBJ2-2
cdr3_aa: CASGMGPQHF; v_call: TRBV6-1; cdr3_length: 10; j_call: TRBJ1-5
cdr3_aa: CASSPWTSGTDEQYF; v_call: TRBV7-8; cdr3_length: 15; j_call: TRBJ2-7
cdr3_aa: CACSDSYEQYF; v_call: TRBV30; cdr3_length: 11; j_call: TRBJ2-7
cdr3_aa: CASRSGGASDFETQYF; v_call: TRBV27; cdr3_length: 16; j_call: TRBJ2-5
cdr3_aa: CSVEGGDGSSYEQYF; v_call: TRBV29-1; cdr3_length: 15; j_call: TRBJ2-7
cdr3_aa: CASGWATAQDTEKLFF; v_call: TRBV12-5; cdr3_length: 16; j_call: TRBJ1-4
cdr3_aa: CASSVEVAGELFF; v_call: TRBV9; cdr3_length: 13; j_call: TRBJ2-2
cdr3_aa: CASGPGTSGSYEQYF; v_call: TRBV27; cdr3_length: 15; j_call: TRBJ2-7
cdr3_aa: CASSLLGLAGMETQYF; v_call: TRBV7-9; cdr3_length: 16; j_call: TRBJ2-5
cdr3_aa: CASSEDRVWVSTDTQYF; v_call: TRBV6-1; cdr3_length: 17; j_call: TRBJ2-3
cdr3_aa: CSVEDRGQGYGNTIYF; v_call: TRBV29-1; cdr3_length: 16; j_call: TRBJ1-3
cdr3_aa: CASSPHSGHANTGELFF; v_call: TRBV27; cdr3_length: 17; j_call: TRBJ2-2
cdr3_aa: CASSLGTENYEQYF; v_call: TRBV11-2; cdr3_length: 14; j_call: TRBJ2-7
cdr3_aa: CASSLGGREQYF; v_call: TRBV7-9; cdr3_length: 12; j_call: TRBJ2-7
cdr3_aa: CSVEDQLAGAGELFF; v_call: TRBV29-1; cdr3_length: 15; j_call: TRBJ2-2
cdr3_aa: CASSESSLFGETQYF; v_call: TRBV11-1; cdr3_length: 15; j_call: TRBJ2-5
cdr3_aa: CASSEAGGFYTGELFF; v_call: TRBV25-1; cdr3_length: 16; j_call: TRBJ2-2
cdr3_aa: CASSVMRTSASNEQFF; v_call: TRBV27; cdr3_length: 16; j_call: TRBJ2-1
cdr3_aa: CASSSPGQGAYEAFF; v_call: TRBV7-2; cdr3_length: 15; j_call: TRBJ1-1
cdr3_aa: CASSCRLATGVYNEQFF; v_call: TRBV7-2; cdr3_length: 17; j_call: TRBJ2-1
cdr3_aa: CASSQDRTGPIPGQYF; v_call: TRBV4-2; cdr3_length: 16; j_call: TRBJ2-7
cdr3_aa: CASSQEGRGTPTNEKLFF; v_call: TRBV14; cdr3_length: 18; j_call: TRBJ1-4
cdr3_aa: CASSLAGGPSETQYF; v_call: TRBV13; cdr3_length: 15; j_call: TRBJ2-5
cdr3_aa: CATLASYNEQFF; v_call: TRBV2; cdr3_length: 12; j_call: TRBJ2-1
cdr3_aa: CASSHQRWNRGYGYTF; v_call: TRBV5-1; cdr3_length: 16; j_call: TRBJ1-2
cdr3_aa: CASSITGPNEQYF; v_call: TRBV6-5; cdr3_length: 13; j_call: -
cdr3_aa: CASRNGAGVNEQYF; v_call: TRBV14; cdr3_length: 14; j_call: TRBJ2-7
cdr3_aa: CASSDPTDLYGYTF; v_call: TRBV9; cdr3_length: 14; j_call: TRBJ1-2
cdr3_aa: CASTGQMNTEAFF; v_call: TRBV7-9; cdr3_length: 13; j_call: TRBJ1-1
cdr3_aa: CASSPKGLYRVYEQYF; v_call: TRBV5-6; cdr3_length: 16; j_call: TRBJ2-7